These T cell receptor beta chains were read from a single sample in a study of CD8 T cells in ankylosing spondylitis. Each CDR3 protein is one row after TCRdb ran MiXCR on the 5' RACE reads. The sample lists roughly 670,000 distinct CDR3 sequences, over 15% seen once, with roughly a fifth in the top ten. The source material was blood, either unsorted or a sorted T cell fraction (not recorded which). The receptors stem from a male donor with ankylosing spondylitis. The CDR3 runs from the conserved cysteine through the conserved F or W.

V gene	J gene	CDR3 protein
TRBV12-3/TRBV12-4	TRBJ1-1	CASSSGPGDTEAFF
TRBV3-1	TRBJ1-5	CASSQDTANGQPQHF
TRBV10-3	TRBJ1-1	CAISESQTGMNTEAFF
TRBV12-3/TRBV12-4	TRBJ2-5	CASSRAGHETQYF
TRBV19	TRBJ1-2	CASTPPGTGGIYGYTF
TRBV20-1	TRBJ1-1	CSARRSRGRLNTEAFF
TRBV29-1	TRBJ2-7	CSVELSYEQYF
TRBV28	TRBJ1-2	CASSLGAREKNYGYTF
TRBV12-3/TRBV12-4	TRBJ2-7	CASSLWAGPYEQYF
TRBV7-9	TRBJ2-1	CASSLEPGGAVNEQFF
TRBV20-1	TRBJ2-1	CSARGSGEQFF
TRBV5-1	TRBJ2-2	CASSLRGIGELFF
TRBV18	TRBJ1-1	CASSPTLLQAGDTEAFF
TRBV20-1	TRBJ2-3	CSASGRGGGTDTQYF
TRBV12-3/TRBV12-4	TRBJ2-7	CASSRQGYEQYF
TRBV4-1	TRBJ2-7	CASSQGATGSYEQYF
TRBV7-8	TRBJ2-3	CASSLGGLDSTDTQYF
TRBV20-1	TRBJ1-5	CSARERGYNQPQHF
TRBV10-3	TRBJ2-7	CAISESKPGSYEQYF
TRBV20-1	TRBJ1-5	CSATSSSGNQPQHF
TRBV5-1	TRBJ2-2	CASSFPGTGGAGELFF
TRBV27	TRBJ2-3	CASSFSGYDTQYF
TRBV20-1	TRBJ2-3	CSERDANTDTQYF